Listed below are T cell receptor beta chains from one sample, sequenced in a study of Graves' ophthalmopathy and Graves' hyperthyroidism. Each CDR3 protein is one row after TCRdb ran MiXCR on the multiplex PCR reads. The repertoire has approximately 700,000 distinct CDR3 sequences, about 38% of them found once; the top ten carry more than 2.5%. The sample taken for sequencing was peripheral blood. These receptors all come from an adult man with Graves' ophthalmopathy. Both conserved end residues are trimmed from each CDR3.

TRBJ1-5	TRBV7-3	ASSGRQRIQPQH
TRBJ1-4	TRBV12-3/TRBV12-4	ASSFLAAPVEKLF
TRBJ2-5	TRBV10-3	ASSEADQETQY
TRBJ2-5	TRBV29-1	SVGQETQY
TRBJ2-7	TRBV9	ASRSLSYEQY
TRBJ2-6	TRBV20-1	SARDRPRSGANVLT
TRBJ2-5	TRBV4-1	ASSQAGTGRGPQETQY
TRBJ2-5	TRBV10-2	ASSEQGEGETQY
TRBJ2-3	TRBV7-9	ASSTRLAGGTDTQY
TRBJ1-2	TRBV7-6	ASSSLTGSGYT
NA	TRBV7-7	ASSLDSGNNNEQF